One and the same sample provided the 13 T cell receptor beta chains below, sequenced in a study of OX40 agonist ivuxolimab in advanced cancers. Generated by immunoSEQ multiplex PCR, the TCRdb table keeps only in-frame clones and is missing some. The sample includes approximately 42,000 clones, 81% of them seen just once. The source material was CD4+ or CD8+ T cells sorted from blood, sampled in a trial of the OX40 agonist ivuxolimab. These receptors were taken from an adult with an advanced solid tumor such as melanoma, head and neck, liver or kidney cancer.

The rearrangement joins TRBV27 to TRBJ1-1, with 7 bases aligning to TRBD1. The germline V gene has CDR1 MNHEY and CDR2 SMNVEV (reference sequence). The CDR3 extends over 14 amino acids. Trimming removed 2 bases from V and 7 bases from J; junction bases left unmatched: 7. CDR3 residues: CASSLQTGYSEAFF. In DNA form, the CDR3 reads TGTGCCAGCAGTTTACAGACAGGGTATAGTGAAGCTTTCTTT.

The chain combines TRBV19 with TRBJ2-7, with no clear D. The CDR3 runs to 12 residues. The germline V gene encodes CDR1 LNHDA and CDR2 SQIVND (reference sequence). The chain's CDR3 is CASSIAVYKQYV. In DNA, the CDR3 is TGTGCCAGTAGTATAGCTGTCTACAAGCAGTACGTC.

The rearrangement links TRBV6-6 to TRBJ1-4; 7 bases are a match to TRBD1. This CDR3 region has 14 residues. Germline assignment: CDR1 MNHNY and CDR2 SVGAGI (reference sequence). The V gene end was trimmed by 6 bases and the J gene end by 7 bases; junction bases not matched to a gene: 8. In nucleotides, the CDR3 is TGTGCCAGCAGCCGACAGGGTAGGAGTGAAAAACTGTTTTTT. Its protein is CASSRQGRSEKLFF.

The CDR3 spells CASSIAVTSGRAISYEQYF. CDR3 bases: TGTGCCAGTAGTATAGCCGTGACTAGCGGGAGGGCCATCTCCTACGAGCAGTACTTC. The chain joins TRBV19 to TRBJ2-5, with TRBD2 matching 14 bases. The J call may be incorrect, as the DNA end agrees better with TRBJ2-7. The CDR3 spans 19 residues. The germline gives CDR1 LNHDA, CDR2 SQIVND (reference sequence).

The chain joins TRBV11-2 to TRBJ1-2; no clear D. This CDR3 has 15 amino acids. The germline V gene encodes CDR1 SGHAT and CDR2 FQNNGV. Trimming cost V 1 base and J 4 bases, with 13 bases left between them. The CDR3 sequence: CASSLVAGPTYGYTF. CDR3 DNA: TGTGCCAGCAGCTTAGTGGCCGGACCGACCTATGGCTACACCTTC.

CDR3 DNA sequence: TGTGCCAGCAGCGCCCGACAGGGGGGCACAGATACGCAGTATTTT. Amino acid sequence: CASSARQGGTDTQYF. The rearrangement joins TRBV9 to TRBJ2-3; 9 bases match TRBD1. The CDR3 loop spans 15 amino acids. The germline gives CDR1 SGDLS, CDR2 YYNGEE. Unmatched junction bases numbered 3, after V lost 3 bases and J lost 1 base.

This chain connects TRBV25-1 to TRBJ1-1, with D tentatively TRBD1 (5 bases). Trimming cost V 1 base and J 1 base, with 7 bases left between them. The CDR3 totals 14 residues. Germline CDR1 reads MGHDK; CDR2 reads SYGVNS. The CDR3 spells CASSESGENTEAFF. CDR3 nucleotides: TGTGCCAGCAGTGAATCGGGGGAGAACACTGAAGCTTTCTTT.

The chain joins TRBV6-6 to TRBJ2-7, with unresolved D. Germline V CDR1 and CDR2: MNHNY, SVGAGI (reference sequence). The CDR3 has 14 amino acids. The V and J ends lost 6 bases and 2 bases respectively, with 14 bases between them. The CDR3 DNA sequence: TGTGCCAGCAGGCCGGGTGGGGATGCCTACGAGCAGTACTTC. Protein sequence: CASRPGGDAYEQYF.

This clone ranks as medium-sized. The rearrangement uses TRBV2 and TRBJ1-2; 8 bases are a match to TRBD1. Trimming took 5 bases from V and 5 from J; bases not matched to a gene: 10. Germline CDR1 and CDR2: SNHLY and FYNNEI. The CDR3 has 15 amino acids. Here the CDR3 reads CASSPTGQGVYGYTF. The CDR3 bases are TGTGCCAGCAGTCCTACCGGACAGGGAGTTTATGGCTACACCTTC.

The chain links TRBV27 to TRBJ1-3; perhaps TRBD1 as D (5 bases). V was clipped by 8 bases and J by 6 bases, with 20 bases between them. Germline values: CDR1 MNHEY, CDR2 SMNVEV (reference sequence). The CDR3 extends over 15 amino acids. CDR3 amino acids: CASRPRVGGENTIYF. In DNA form, the CDR3 reads TGTGCCAGCCGCCCCCGGGTGGGGGGAGAAAACACCATATATTTT.

The rearrangement links TRBV27 to TRBJ2-1, with D perhaps given as TRBD1 or TRBD2 (7 bases each). The germline V gene has CDR1 MNHEY and CDR2 SMNVEV (reference sequence). The CDR3 is 16 residues long. Deletions cut 5 bases from V and 4 bases from J, with 18 bases between. The CDR3 is CASSRRGGPAYNEQFF. Here the CDR3 DNA reads TGTGCCAGCAGTCGCAGGGGGGGACCAGCTTACAATGAGCAGTTCTTC.

This clone was counted a single time. The chain carries TRBV18 and TRBJ1-1, with 8 bases lining up with TRBD1. With 3 bases clipped from V and 5 bases from J, the junction kept 8 bases outside the gene matches. CDR1 KGHSH and CDR2 LQKENI come from the germline V gene. This CDR3 comprises 15 residues. CDR3 sequence reads: CASSPTNRGETEAFF. The CDR3 nucleotides read TGTGCCAGCTCACCTACGAACAGGGGGGAAACTGAAGCTTTCTTT.

This rearrangement joins TRBV4-1 to TRBJ2-4; no firm D call. The CDR3 is 16 residues long. The germline gives CDR1 MGHRA, CDR2 YSYEKL. Deletions cut 0 bases from V and 0 bases from J, with 9 bases between. CDR3 region: CASSQEGSLAKNIQYF. Here the CDR3 DNA reads TGCGCCAGCAGCCAAGAAGGCTCTCTAGCCAAAAACATTCAGTACTTC.